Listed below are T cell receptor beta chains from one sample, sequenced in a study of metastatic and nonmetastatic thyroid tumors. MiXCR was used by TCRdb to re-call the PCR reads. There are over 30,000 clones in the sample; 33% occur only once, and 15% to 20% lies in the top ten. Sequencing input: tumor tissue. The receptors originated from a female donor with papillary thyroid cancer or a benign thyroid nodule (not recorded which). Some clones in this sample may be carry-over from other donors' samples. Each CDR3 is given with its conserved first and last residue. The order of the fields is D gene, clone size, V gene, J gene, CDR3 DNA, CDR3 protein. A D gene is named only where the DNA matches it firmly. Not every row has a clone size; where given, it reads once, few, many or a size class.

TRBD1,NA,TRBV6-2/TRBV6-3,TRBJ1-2,TGTGCCAGCAGTTACTCGACAGGGGGCTATGGCTACACCTTC,CASSYSTGGYGYTF
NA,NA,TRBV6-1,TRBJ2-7,TGTGCCAGCAGTGGAGGGAGGCAGTACTTC,CASSGGRQYF
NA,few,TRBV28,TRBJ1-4,TGTGCCAGCAGTTTGGGAGACTCAACTAATGAAAAACTGTTTTTT,CASSLGDSTNEKLFF
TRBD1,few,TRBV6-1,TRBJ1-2,TGTGCCAGCAGTACGGGGACAGGGGAGGGCTACACCTTC,CASSTGTGEGYTF
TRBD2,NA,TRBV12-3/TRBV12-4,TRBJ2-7,TGTGCCAGCAGTTTTAGCGGGAGTCTAGGCGAGCAGTACTTC,CASSFSGSLGEQYF
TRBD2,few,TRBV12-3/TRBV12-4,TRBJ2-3,TGTGCCAGCAGTCCGGGGACTAGCGGCCTCACAGATACGCAGTATTTT,CASSPGTSGLTDTQYF
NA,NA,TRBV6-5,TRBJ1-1,TGTGCCAGCAGTTCCCGGGGGTGGCAGGGAACTGAAGCTTTCTTT,CASSSRGWQGTEAFF
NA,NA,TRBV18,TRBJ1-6,TGTGCCAGCTCACGAGTGGGGGGAAGGTCACCCCTCCACTTT,CASSRVGGRSPLHF
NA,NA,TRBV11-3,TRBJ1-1,TGTGCCAGCAGCTTCAGGAACACTGAAGCTTTCTTT,CASSFRNTEAFF
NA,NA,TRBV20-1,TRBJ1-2,TGCAGTGCTTACAGGGTTAGCTATGGCTACACCTTC,CSAYRVSYGYTF
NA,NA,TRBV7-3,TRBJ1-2,TGTGCCAGCAGCTTAAAGGCCCCGGTCGATGGCTACACCTTC,CASSLKAPVDGYTF
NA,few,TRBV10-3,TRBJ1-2,TGTGCCATCAGTGAGCCTAACTCACGAGTTGGTGGCTACACCTTC,CAISEPNSRVGGYTF
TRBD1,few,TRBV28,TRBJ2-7,TGTGCCAGCAGTTTATCTGGGACAGAAATCGGCTACGAGCAGTACTTC,CASSLSGTEIGYEQYF
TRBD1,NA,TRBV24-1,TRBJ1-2,TGTGCCACCAGCTTCGGGACAGGCTATGGCTACACCTTC,CATSFGTGYGYTF
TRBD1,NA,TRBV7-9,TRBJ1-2,TGTGCCAGCAGCTTCGACGGGACAGGGGGGTATGGCTACACCTTC,CASSFDGTGGYGYTF
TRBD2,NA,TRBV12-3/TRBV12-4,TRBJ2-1,TGTGCCAGCACCAGCGGGAGGGCTTCTAACAATGAGCAGTTCTTC,CASTSGRASNNEQFF
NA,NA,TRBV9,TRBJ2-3,TGTGCCAGCAGCGTAGAGGGGACACCCCATGAGGTGACAGATACGCAGTATTTT,CASSVEGTPHEVTDTQYF